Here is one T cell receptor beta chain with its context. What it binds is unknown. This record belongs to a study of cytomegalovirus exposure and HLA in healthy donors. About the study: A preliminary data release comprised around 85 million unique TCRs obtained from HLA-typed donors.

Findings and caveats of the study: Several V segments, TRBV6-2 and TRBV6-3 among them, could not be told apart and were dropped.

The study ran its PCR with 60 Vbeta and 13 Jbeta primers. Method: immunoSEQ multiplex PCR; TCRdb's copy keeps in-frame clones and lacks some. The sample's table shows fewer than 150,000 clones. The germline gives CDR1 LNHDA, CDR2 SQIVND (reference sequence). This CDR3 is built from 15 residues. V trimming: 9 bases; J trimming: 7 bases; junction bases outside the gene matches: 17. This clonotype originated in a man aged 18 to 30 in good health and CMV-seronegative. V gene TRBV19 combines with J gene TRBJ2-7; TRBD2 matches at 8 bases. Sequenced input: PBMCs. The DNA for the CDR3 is TGTGCCAGCCCCCAGGAGCGGGAGCCTCAAGGGGAGCAGTACTTC. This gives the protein CASPQEREPQGEQYF.